The next 14 T cell receptor beta chains were all read from a single sample in a study of blood T cell repertoires in COVID-19. Sequenced by immunoSEQ multiplex PCR; TCRdb stores in-frame clones only, minus some. The table records approximately 300,000 clones, 80% to 95% of them present only once. Sequencing was performed on peripheral blood. Every receptor here comes from a woman aged 25 to 45 with COVID-19, enrolled during active disease.

The genes are TRBV2 and TRBJ1-3; no clear D gene. Trimming cost V 0 bases and J 0 bases, with 6 bases left between them. The CDR3 extends over 15 amino acids. The germline gives CDR1 SNHLY, CDR2 FYNNEI. CDR3 bases: TGTGCCAGCAGTGAAGCACGAGTCTCTGGAAACACCATATATTTT. This gives the protein CASSEARVSGNTIYF.

This clone has only one observation. V usage is TRBV25-1 and J usage is TRBJ2-3; perhaps TRBD1 as D (5 bases). Germline V lookup: CDR1 MGHDK, CDR2 SYGVNS. The CDR3 is 15 residues long. With 3 bases removed from V and 0 bases from J, the gap between germline ends came to 10 bases. CDR3 nucleotides: TGTGCCAGCAGTGACAGGGTAACTAGCACAGATACGCAGTATTTT. It is translated as CASSDRVTSTDTQYF.

V and J are TRBV7-8 and TRBJ1-5; a possible D gene is TRBD1 (5 bases). The germline V and J ends were trimmed by 5 bases and 0 bases, with 14 bases remaining between them. CDR1 is SGHVS and CDR2 is FQNEAQ in the germline V gene. The CDR3 loop spans 16 amino acids. CDR3 bases: TGTGCCAGCAGCCAAGATCGGACAATTAGCAATCAGCCCCAGCATTTT. It codes for CASSQDRTISNQPQHF.

As DNA, the CDR3 is TGTGCCAGCAGCTTACTCCCGGGACTAGCGGGAGCGAACGAGCAGTACTTC. This gives the protein CASSLLPGLAGANEQYF. The chain joins TRBV7-2 to TRBJ2-7; 14 nucleotides line up with TRBD2. CDR1 and CDR2 (germline): SGHTA, FQGNSA. The V gene end was trimmed by 2 bases and the J gene end by 5 bases; junction bases not matched to a gene: 8. The CDR3 is 17 amino acids.

The J gene is TRBJ2-5, the V gene TRBV10-1; 11 bases agree with TRBD2. The CDR3 spans 13 residues. Germline CDR1 and CDR2: WNHNN and SYGVQD (reference sequence). J gave up 5 bases and V 5 bases, and 1 base lay outside the gene matches. CDR3 coding DNA: TGCGCCAGCAGTCTAGCGGGAGGCGAGACCCAGTACTTC. It encodes CASSLAGGETQYF.

This clone was observed a few times. The chain employs TRBV29-1 and TRBJ1-3, with 8 bases lining up with TRBD1. The length of the CDR3 is 15 residues. Germline CDR1 SQVTM, CDR2 ANQGSEA. Trimming at V came to 6 bases and at J to 4 bases, leaving 11 bases not matched to a gene. The chain's CDR3 is CSVSPTGASGNTIYF. CDR3 in DNA: TGCAGCGTGTCACCGACAGGGGCCAGCGGAAACACCATATATTTT.

The chain couples TRBV6-2 or TRBV6-3 to TRBJ2-7; TRBD2 aligns across 13 bases. With V trimmed by 2 bases and J by 0 bases, 7 bases remained unmatched. This CDR3 has 18 residues. Germline-derived CDR1 and CDR2 are MNHEY and SVGEGT. The CDR3 spells CASSYPTWTSGSSYEQYF. DNA of the CDR3: TGTGCCAGCAGTTACCCTACGTGGACTAGCGGGAGCTCCTACGAGCAGTACTTC.

For this clone: The identical CDR3 is also encoded by other nucleotide sequences in the sample. The chain couples TRBV18 to TRBJ1-5; D unclear. Germline CDR1 reads KGHSH; CDR2 reads LQKENI. The CDR3 consists of 13 residues. V was pared by 3 bases and J by 3 bases, with 6 bases between. CDR3 nucleotide sequence: TGTGCCAGCTCACCCGCACACAATCAGCCCCAGCATTTT. Its protein is CASSPAHNQPQHF. The variable domain in full, completed from reference TRBV18 and TRBJ1-5, reads NAGVMQNPRHLVRRRGQEARLRCSPMKGHSHVYWYRQLPEEGLKFMVYLQKENIIDESGMPKERFSAEFPKEGPSILRIQQVVRGDSAAYFCASSPAHNQPQHFGDGTRLSIL.

The chain combines TRBV6-5 with TRBJ1-1; D may be TRBD1 (6 bases). Trimming removed 7 bases from V and 10 bases from J, with 16 bases in between. The CDR3 runs 12 residues. Germline-derived CDR1 and CDR2 are MNHEY and SVGAGI. CDR3 nucleotide sequence: TGTGCCAGCAACCCGGCGACAGGCGTAGCTTTCTTT. It is translated as CASNPATGVAFF.

This clone was found once. This chain uses TRBV29-1 with TRBJ1-3, with 7 bases matching TRBD1. The ends lost 7 bases at V and 2 bases at J; junction bases unmatched: 5. Germline CDR1 is SQVTM and CDR2 is ANQGSEA. The CDR3 contains 13 residues. CDR3 sequence: CSAAGTAGNTIYF. CDR3 coding DNA: TGCAGCGCCGCCGGGACAGCTGGAAACACCATATATTTT.

The chain recombines TRBV27 with TRBJ2-7; D unclear. CDR1 and CDR2 from the germline V gene are MNHEY and SMNVEV (reference sequence). This CDR3 comprises 10 residues. V shed 8 bases and J shed 2 bases, with 4 bases lying between them. The CDR3 here is CASLAYEQYF. In DNA form, the CDR3 reads TGTGCCAGCCTAGCCTACGAGCAGTACTTC.

The chain carries TRBV28 and TRBJ2-7; 9 bases are shared with TRBD1. CDR1 is MDHEN and CDR2 is SYDVKM in the germline V gene. CDR3 length equals 15 residues. Trimming removed 5 bases from V and 5 bases from J; junction bases left unmatched: 10. The CDR3 is CASSLPGTGLHEQYF. The CDR3 nucleotides are TGTGCCAGCAGTCTCCCCGGGACAGGGCTCCACGAGCAGTACTTC.

V gene TRBV28 combines with J gene TRBJ2-7, with no clear D. CDR3 size: 14 residues. CDR1 is MDHEN and CDR2 is SYDVKM in the germline V gene. Trimming left V 3 bases short and J 6 bases short, with 15 bases between. CDR3 DNA: TGTGCCAGCAGTTTCGGTGAGCCCCCCCTCGAGCAGTACTTC. Protein: CASSFGEPPLEQYF.

This rearrangement joins TRBV4-1 to TRBJ2-2, with D tentatively TRBD2 (5 bases). The V end was cut by 4 bases, the J end by 1 base, with 13 bases between. The CDR3 contains 16 residues. CDR1 is MGHRA, CDR2 YSYEKL, per germline. CDR3 in DNA: TGCGCCAGCAGCCGGGGTGGGAGCCAGAACACCGGGGAGCTGTTTTTT. Its translation is CASSRGGSQNTGELFF.